This is a list of T cell receptor beta chains from one sample in a study of response to subunit inactivated influenza vaccine. Using its own MiXCR run on the RT-PCR reads, TCRdb lists one record per CDR3 protein. The sample shows hundreds of thousands of distinct CDR3 sequences, around 15% of them seen only once. The sequences come from PBMCs from blood, collected around 15 days before vaccination. All receptors come from a man aged 45-60 years who received an inactivated influenza vaccine. Each CDR3 is given with its conserved first and last residue. Fields, in order: J gene, CDR3 length, D gene, clone size, V gene, CDR3 protein, CDR3 DNA. D genes are given only for firm matches. The size entry is marked missing in some rows and otherwise reads once, few, many or a size class.

TRBJ2-1,17,TRBD1,NA,TRBV14,CASSPRSGTGAYNEQFF,TGTGCCAGCAGCCCACGCTCCGGGACAGGGGCCTACAATGAGCAGTTCTTC
TRBJ2-3,16,NA,many,TRBV11-2,CASSLGRGAYRDTQYF,TGTGCCAGCAGCTTAGGCAGGGGTGCCTACAGAGATACGCAGTATTTT
TRBJ2-5,16,TRBD1,NA,TRBV20-1,CSASRTGGSYQETQYF,TGCAGTGCTAGCCGAACAGGGGGATCGTACCAAGAGACCCAGTACTTC
TRBJ1-3,15,NA,few,TRBV7-2,CASSLKQGGGNTIYF,TGTGCCAGCAGCTTAAAACAGGGAGGCGGAAACACCATATATTTT
TRBJ2-3,16,TRBD2,NA,TRBV6-5,CASSYTAGGPEDTQYF,TGTGCCAGCAGTTACACAGCGGGAGGGCCTGAAGATACGCAGTATTTT
TRBJ2-1,14,NA,NA,TRBV29-1,CSVEGRGRLYEQFF,TGCAGCGTTGAAGGGAGGGGAAGGTTGTATGAGCAGTTCTTC
TRBJ2-7,13,NA,NA,TRBV12-3/TRBV12-4,CASSFWISYEQYF,TGTGCCAGCAGTTTCTGGATATCCTACGAGCAGTACTTC
TRBJ1-1,18,NA,few,TRBV4-1,CASSQETRAGVGGAEAFF,TGCGCCAGCAGCCAAGAAACCCGGGCGGGGGTCGGGGGAGCTGAAGCTTTCTTT
TRBJ2-6,15,NA,NA,TRBV15,CATSKVTGGANVLTF,TGTGCCACCAGCAAAGTGACAGGTGGGGCCAACGTCCTGACTTTC
TRBJ2-6,16,NA,NA,TRBV3-1,CASSQGFRAGANVLTF,TGTGCCAGCAGCCAAGGTTTCAGGGCTGGGGCCAACGTCCTGACTTTC